This T cell receptor beta chain originates from a study of graft-versus-host responses after intestinal transplantation. Looking at the study overall: For around three years after anti-thymocyte globulin induction, all recipients took tacrolimus and steroids. Study-level findings and limits: Early declines in HvG clones that occurred post-transplant were associated with peak circulating GvH clone levels. Allograft clonal ratios (graft-versus-host to host-versus-graft) were high in patients who had graft-donor T cell macrochimerism.

This CDR3 is built from 13 residues. The germline V and J ends were trimmed by 7 bases and 0 bases, with 7 bases remaining between them. Germline assignment: CDR1 SNHLY and CDR2 FYNNEI. TCRdb keeps only in-frame clones here, not all; method: immunoSEQ multiplex PCR. The repertoire holds more than 70,000 clones, about 90% seen once, with around 0.38% in the top ten. This clone has a single count. Antigen specificity is unknown. This sample comprised unstimulated CD8+ T cells sorted from spleen or lymph node cells, obtained before transplant. The receptor was derived from a human donor who was the organ donor for an intestinal transplant. V is TRBV2 and J is TRBJ2-1; possible D gene TRBD2, 6 bases. The CDR3 protein is CASIGSSYNEQFF. The CDR3 DNA reads as TGTGCCAGCATCGGGAGCTCCTACAATGAGCAGTTCTTC.